These T cell receptor beta chains were read from a single sample in a study of vaccination effects on CD4 cells after COVID-19. The repertoire was sequenced with immunoSEQ multiplex PCR; TCRdb's copy has only in-frame clones and lacks some. This table holds fewer than 25,000 clones, 60% to 75% found once. Their antigens are not known. This specimen was CD4+ T cells from PBMCs cultured with HCoV-NL63 spike peptides, taken after COVID-19 vaccination. These receptor sequences come from a human donor who received a COVID-19 vaccine. CDR3s include the opening cysteine and the closing phenylalanine or tryptophan. Fields, in order: V gene, clone size, J gene, D gene, CDR3 protein, CDR3 DNA. The D gene is left open where the match is weak. Only some rows state a clone size, as once, few, many or a class for expanded clones.

>TRBV5-1|-|TRBJ2-5|TRBD1
CASRAGGTGGQETQYF
TGCGCCAGCAGAGCCGGCGGGACAGGGGGACAAGAGACCCAGTACTTC
>TRBV6-5|once|TRBJ1-5|-
CASSRTAAGQPQHF
TGTGCCAGCAGTCGGACCGCGGCGGGGCAGCCCCAGCATTTT
>TRBV4-2|-|TRBJ2-1|-
CASTESSYNEQFF
TGTGCCAGCACAGAAAGCTCCTACAATGAGCAGTTCTTC
>TRBV27|few|TRBJ1-2|-
CASSFGGERPTGYTF
TGTGCCAGCAGTTTTGGGGGGGAGCGCCCTACTGGCTACACCTTC
>TRBV6-5|-|TRBJ2-1|-
CASRTGTGYNEQFF
TGTGCCAGCAGGACCGGGACGGGATACAATGAGCAGTTCTTC
>TRBV5-4|few|TRBJ2-2|-
CASSLDPPRGNTGELFF
TGTGCCAGCAGCTTGGATCCTCCGCGGGGGAACACCGGGGAGCTGTTTTTT
>TRBV19|-|TRBJ2-1|TRBD1
CASTIGEYRGSYNEQFF
TGTGCCAGTACCATTGGAGAATACAGGGGTTCCTACAATGAGCAGTTCTTC
>TRBV10-3|-|TRBJ2-1|-
CAITSPPGYNEQFF
TGTGCCATCACCTCTCCGCCGGGGTACAATGAGCAGTTCTTC
>TRBV19|-|TRBJ2-3|TRBD2
CASLGGASGQSTQYF
TGTGCCAGCCTCGGCGGGGCTAGCGGTCAGAGTACGCAGTATTTT
>TRBV5-6|-|TRBJ1-5|TRBD1
CASSSTTGGRINQPQHF
TGTGCCAGCAGCTCTACGACAGGGGGGAGGATCAATCAGCCCCAGCATTTT
>TRBV3-1/TRBV3-2|-|TRBJ1-2|-
CASSQDLTAGRYYGYTF
TGTGCCAGCAGCCAAGATCTTACGGCAGGGCGCTACTATGGCTACACCTTC
>TRBV9|-|TRBJ1-2|-
CASSVGTAGRGYTF
TGTGCCAGCAGCGTAGGGACGGCAGGGCGAGGCTACACCTTC
>TRBV7-2|-|TRBJ2-1|-
CASSLGLNEQFF
TGTGCCAGCAGCTTAGGGTTAAATGAGCAGTTCTTC
>TRBV6-2/TRBV6-3|-|TRBJ2-2|-
CASSYHYTGELFF
TGTGCCAGCAGTTACCATTACACCGGGGAGCTGTTTTTT
>TRBV12-3/TRBV12-4|once|TRBJ1-2|-
CASSLASGVGYTF
TGTGCCAGCAGTTTAGCCTCAGGGGTTGGCTACACCTTC
>TRBV5-5|-|TRBJ1-6|-
CASSFGQINSPLHF
TGTGCCAGCAGCTTCGGGCAGATTAATTCACCCCTCCACTTT
>TRBV6-2/TRBV6-3|-|TRBJ1-5|-
CASSRDSNQPQHF
TGTGCCAGCAGCCGGGACAGCAATCAGCCCCAGCATTTT
>TRBV5-6|-|TRBJ2-7|TRBD1
CASRQTGTGAEQYF
TGTGCCAGCAGGCAAACCGGGACAGGGGCCGAGCAGTACTTC
>TRBV4-2|-|TRBJ2-2|TRBD2
CASSQETGGNTGELFF
TGTGCCAGCAGCCAAGAAACGGGAGGGAACACCGGGGAGCTGTTTTTT
>TRBV27|-|TRBJ1-2|TRBD1
CASNRTGNGYTF
TGTGCCAGCAACCGGACAGGGAATGGCTACACCTTC
>TRBV5-4|-|TRBJ2-3|-
CASSLGTGAVTDTQYF
TGTGCCAGCAGCTTGGGAACTGGGGCCGTTACAGATACGCAGTATTTT
>TRBV5-1|-|TRBJ1-4|TRBD1
CASSHGTANEKLFF
TGCGCCAGCAGCCACGGGACAGCTAATGAAAAACTGTTTTTT
>TRBV3-1/TRBV3-2|-|TRBJ1-2|-
CASSQDSTISAFYGYTF
TGTGCCAGCAGCCAAGATTCGACAATCTCGGCATTCTATGGCTACACCTTC
>TRBV7-6|-|TRBJ2-1|TRBD1
CASSLGGQGQDEQFF
TGTGCCAGCAGCTTAGGGGGACAGGGACAGGATGAGCAGTTCTTC
>TRBV3-1/TRBV3-2|few|TRBJ2-7|-
CASGGSHEQYF
TGTGCCAGCGGGGGATCTCACGAGCAGTACTTC
>TRBV11-3|few|TRBJ2-3|-
CASSLAGRGSTDTQYF
TGTGCCAGCAGCTTAGCAGGGCGTGGTAGCACAGATACGCAGTATTTT
>TRBV20-1|-|TRBJ1-2|-
CRGGTYYGYTF
TGCAGGGGCGGTACCTACTATGGCTACACCTTC
>TRBV5-6|-|TRBJ2-5|-
CASSNRLEVETQYF
TGTGCCAGCAGCAATAGACTAGAGGTGGAGACCCAGTACTTC
>TRBV7-9|-|TRBJ2-3|-
CASSQLNTDTQYF
TGTGCCAGCAGCCAACTTAACACAGATACGCAGTATTTT
>TRBV3-1/TRBV3-2|-|TRBJ1-5|-
CASSQDGGNQPQHF
TGTGCCAGCAGCCAAGACGGGGGAAACCAGCCCCAGCATTTT
>TRBV5-6|few|TRBJ2-7|-
CASSKSYEQYF
TGTGCCAGCAGCAAATCCTACGAGCAGTACTTC
>TRBV10-3|-|TRBJ2-2|-
CAIGGGANGGELFF
TGTGCCATCGGAGGGGGGGCTAACGGCGGGGAGCTGTTTTTT
>TRBV6-5|-|TRBJ2-5|-
CASSYTGQETQYF
TGTGCCAGCAGTTACACCGGCCAAGAGACCCAGTACTTC